The sequence of this TCR beta chain was determined in a study of radiotherapy plus CTLA-4 blockade in lung cancer. On the study more broadly: Objective response rate was over 15%; disease control rate, 31%.

Study outcomes and limitations: Clones of tumor-derived TCRs expanded in blood after radiotherapy plus ipilimumab. Among reported predictors of response, early blood T cell clone dynamics with interferon-beta performed best.

Assay used: immunoSEQ multiplex PCR; TCRdb lists only in-frame clones, some missing. The sample has 60,000 to 70,000 clones, approximately 83% seen once. The study treated chemo-refractory metastatic non-small-cell lung cancer patients with focal radiation plus ipilimumab CTLA-4 blockade. For this clone: Its antigen remains unidentified.

The material sequenced was peripheral blood, taken from a patient treated with radiotherapy plus ipilimumab. This clonotype originated in a human donor with non-small cell lung cancer who had a partial response to radiotherapy plus ipilimumab.

CDR3 residues: CSVDGTGAFNEQFF. As DNA, the CDR3 is TGCAGCGTTGACGGGACAGGGGCTTTCAATGAGCAGTTCTTC. The V call is TRBV29-1, the J call TRBJ2-1, with 10 nucleotides matching TRBD1. Per the germline V gene, CDR1 is SQVTM and CDR2 is ANQGSEA. V was pared by 3 bases and J by 6 bases, with 5 bases of the junction left unmatched. The CDR3 runs to 14 residues.